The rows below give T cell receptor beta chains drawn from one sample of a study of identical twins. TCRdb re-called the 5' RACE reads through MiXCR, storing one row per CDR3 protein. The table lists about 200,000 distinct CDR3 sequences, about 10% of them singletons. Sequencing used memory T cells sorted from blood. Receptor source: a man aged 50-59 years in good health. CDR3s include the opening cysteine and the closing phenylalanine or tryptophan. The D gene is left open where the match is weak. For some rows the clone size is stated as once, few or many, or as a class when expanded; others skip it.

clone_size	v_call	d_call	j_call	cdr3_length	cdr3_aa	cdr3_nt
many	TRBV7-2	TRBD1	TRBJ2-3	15	CASRPDRGWADTQYF	TGTGCCAGCAGACCGGACAGGGGCTGGGCAGATACGCAGTATTTT
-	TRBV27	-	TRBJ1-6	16	CASSLAGGSYNSPLHF	TGTGCCAGCAGTTTAGCTGGGGGTTCCTATAATTCACCCCTCCACTTT
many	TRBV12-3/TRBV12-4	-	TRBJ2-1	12	CASSGGTRGQFF	TGTGCCAGCAGTGGAGGGACTCGGGGGCAGTTCTTC
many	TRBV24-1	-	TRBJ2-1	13	CATSSRIRGEQFF	TGTGCCACCAGTAGCCGGATCCGGGGGGAGCAGTTCTTC
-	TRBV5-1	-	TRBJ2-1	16	CASSFKGSGSYNEQFF	TGCGCCAGCAGCTTTAAGGGGTCTGGGTCCTACAATGAGCAGTTCTTC
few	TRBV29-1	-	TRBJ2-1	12	CSVTGSGNEQFF	TGCAGCGTTACGGGATCGGGCAATGAGCAGTTCTTC
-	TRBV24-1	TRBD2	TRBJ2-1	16	CATSDGTSGSYNEQFF	TGTGCCACCAGTGACGGGACTAGCGGGAGTTACAATGAGCAGTTCTTC
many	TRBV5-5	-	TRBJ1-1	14	CASSSGPAGLEAFF	TGTGCCAGCAGCTCTGGCCCCGCAGGACTTGAAGCTTTCTTT
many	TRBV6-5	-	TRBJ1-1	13	CASSYSGVTEAFF	TGTGCCAGCAGTTACTCAGGGGTGACTGAAGCTTTCTTT
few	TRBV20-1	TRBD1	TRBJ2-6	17	CSARNPGQLAGANVLTF	TGCAGTGCTAGAAACCCGGGACAGCTCGCTGGGGCCAACGTCCTGACTTTC
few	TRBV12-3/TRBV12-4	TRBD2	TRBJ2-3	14	CASNLAGETDTQYF	TGTGCCAGCAACCTAGCGGGGGAAACAGATACGCAGTATTTT
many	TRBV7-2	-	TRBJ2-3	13	CASSSARTDTQYF	TGTGCCAGCAGCTCTGCCCGCACAGATACGCAGTATTTT
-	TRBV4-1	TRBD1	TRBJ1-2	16	CASSQDQVRGTFGYTF	TGCGCCAGCAGCCAAGATCAGGTCAGGGGGACATTTGGCTACACCTTC
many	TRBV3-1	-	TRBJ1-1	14	CASSQQGQGTEAFF	TGTGCCAGCAGCCAACAGGGCCAGGGCACTGAAGCTTTCTTT